This TCR beta chain came from a study of a mutant IDH1 vaccine in newly diagnosed glioma. Study at large: Following radiotherapy alone, or alongside temozolomide cycles, vaccination was started after an interval of 4-6 weeks.

Germline V gives CDR1 SGHNT, CDR2 YYREEE (reference sequence). V was pared by 4 bases and J by 3 bases, with 16 bases between. CDR3 length: 15 residues. About this clone itself: The target antigen is unknown.

TCRdb keeps only in-frame clones here, not all; method: immunoSEQ multiplex PCR. The sample shows roughly 40,000 clones, about 89% of them seen only once. Time point here: week 5, during vaccination. The study gave 300 ug of mutant IDH1 20-mer peptide per vaccine dose, with topical imiquimod. Astrocytomas found in donors were new, WHO grade 3 or 4, IDH1-mutant and ATRX-lost. Specimen: PBMCs, collected from a glioma patient whose treatment included an IDH1 peptide vaccine. This rearrangement joins TRBV5-4 to TRBJ2-5; possibly TRBD2 for D (5 bases). The TCR comes from a man aged 45 to 65 with glioma. Here the CDR3 DNA reads TGTGCCAGCAGCCGCCGGACGTACGGGGAAGAGACCCAGTACTTC. Translated, it gives CASSRRTYGEETQYF.